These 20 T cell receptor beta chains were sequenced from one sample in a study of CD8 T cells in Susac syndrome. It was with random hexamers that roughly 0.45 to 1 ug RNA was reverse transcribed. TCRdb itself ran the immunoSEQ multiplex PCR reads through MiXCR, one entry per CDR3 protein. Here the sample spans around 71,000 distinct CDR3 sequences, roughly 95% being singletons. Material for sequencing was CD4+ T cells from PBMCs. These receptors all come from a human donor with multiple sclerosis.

CDR3 sequence reads: CSVTDRNTEAFF. In nucleotides, the CDR3 is TGCAGCGTAACGGACAGGAACACTGAAGCTTTCTTT. The chain combines TRBV29-1 with TRBJ1-1, with D possibly being TRBD1 (6 bases). This CDR3 has 12 amino acids. Between the trimmed V and J ends, which lost 6 bases and 1 base, there was a span of 9 bases. Looked up from germline, CDR1 is SQVTM and CDR2 is ANQGSEA.

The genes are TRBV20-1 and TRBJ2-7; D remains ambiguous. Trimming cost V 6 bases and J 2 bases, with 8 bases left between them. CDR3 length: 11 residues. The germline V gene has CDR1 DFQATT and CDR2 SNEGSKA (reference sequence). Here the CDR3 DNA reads TGCAGTGCCCAAGACACCTACGAGCAGTACTTC. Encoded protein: CSAQDTYEQYF.

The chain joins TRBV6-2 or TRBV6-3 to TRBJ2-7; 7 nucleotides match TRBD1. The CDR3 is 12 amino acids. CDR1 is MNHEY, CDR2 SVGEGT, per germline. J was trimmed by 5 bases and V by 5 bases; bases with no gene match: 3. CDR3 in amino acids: CASSDRANEQYF. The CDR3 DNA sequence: TGTGCCAGCAGTGACAGGGCAAACGAGCAGTACTTC.

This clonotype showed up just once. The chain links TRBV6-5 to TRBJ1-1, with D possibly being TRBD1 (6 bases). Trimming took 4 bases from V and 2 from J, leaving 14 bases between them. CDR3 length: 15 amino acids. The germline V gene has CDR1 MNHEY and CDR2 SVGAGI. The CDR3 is CASSWAGGPNTEAFF. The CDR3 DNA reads TGTGCCAGCAGTTGGGCGGGGGGCCCTAACACTGAAGCTTTCTTT.

The CDR3 nucleotides read TGTGCCAGCAGTTTACTCGCGGCAACTAATGAAAAACTGTTTTTT. It encodes CASSLLAATNEKLFF. The chain has TRBV27 and TRBJ1-4, with D hard to call. The CDR3 runs 15 residues. Germline CDR1 reads MNHEY; CDR2 reads SMNVEV (reference sequence). Deletions cut 2 bases from V and 0 bases from J, with 7 bases between. The complete variable domain, with remaining parts taken from reference TRBV27 and TRBJ1-4, reads EAQVTQNPRYLITVTGKKLTVTCSQNMNHEYMSWYRQDPGLGLRQIYYSMNVEVTDKGDVPEGYKVSRKEKRNFPLILESPSPNQTSLYFCASSLLAATNEKLFFGSGTQLSVL.

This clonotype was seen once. Written as DNA, the CDR3 is TGTGCCAGCAGCCAAGATATAGTGAGACAGGGGTTTTTAGCTTTCTTT. It is translated as CASSQDIVRQGFLAFF. The chain recombines TRBV4-2 with TRBJ1-1; 8 positions agree with TRBD1. CDR1 and CDR2 (germline): LGHNA, YNFKEQ. There are 16 residues in the CDR3. V shed 0 bases and J 10 bases; nucleotides not matched to a gene: 13.

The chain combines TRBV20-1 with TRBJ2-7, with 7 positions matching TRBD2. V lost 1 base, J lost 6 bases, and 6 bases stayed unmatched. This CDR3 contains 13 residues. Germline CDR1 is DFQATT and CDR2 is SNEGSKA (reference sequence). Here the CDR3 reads CSARAGGRGEQYF. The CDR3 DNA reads TGCAGTGCTAGAGCGGGGGGTAGGGGCGAGCAGTACTTC.

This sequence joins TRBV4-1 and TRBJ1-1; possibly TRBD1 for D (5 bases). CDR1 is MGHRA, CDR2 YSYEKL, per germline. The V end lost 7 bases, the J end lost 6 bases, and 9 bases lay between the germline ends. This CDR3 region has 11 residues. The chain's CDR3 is CASKRGPEAFF. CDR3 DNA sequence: TGCGCCAGCAAGAGGGGCCCTGAAGCTTTCTTT.

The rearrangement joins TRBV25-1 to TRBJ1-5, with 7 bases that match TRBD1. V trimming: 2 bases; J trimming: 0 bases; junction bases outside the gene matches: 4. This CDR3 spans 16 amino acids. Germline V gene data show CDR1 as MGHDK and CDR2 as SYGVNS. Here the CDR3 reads CASSEGTAYSNQPQHF. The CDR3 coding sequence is TGTGCCAGCAGTGAAGGGACAGCGTATAGCAATCAGCCCCAGCATTTT.

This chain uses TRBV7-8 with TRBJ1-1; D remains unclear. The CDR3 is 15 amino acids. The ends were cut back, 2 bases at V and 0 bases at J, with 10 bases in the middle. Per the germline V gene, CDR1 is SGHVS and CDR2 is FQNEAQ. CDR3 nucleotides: TGTGCCAGCAGCTTAATGGCCTACATGAACACTGAAGCTTTCTTT. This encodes CASSLMAYMNTEAFF. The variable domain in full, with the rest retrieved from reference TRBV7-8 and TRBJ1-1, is GAGVSQSPRYKVAKRGQDVALRCDPISGHVSLFWYQQALGQGPEFLTYFQNEAQLDKSGLPSDRFFAERPEGSVSTLKIQRTQQEDSAVYLCASSLMAYMNTEAFFGQGTRLTVV.

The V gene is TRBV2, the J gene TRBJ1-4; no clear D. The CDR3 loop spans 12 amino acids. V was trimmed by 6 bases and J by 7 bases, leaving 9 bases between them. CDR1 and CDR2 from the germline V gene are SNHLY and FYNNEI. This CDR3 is CASSAGSEKLFF. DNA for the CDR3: TGTGCCAGCAGCGCGGGCAGTGAAAAACTGTTTTTT.

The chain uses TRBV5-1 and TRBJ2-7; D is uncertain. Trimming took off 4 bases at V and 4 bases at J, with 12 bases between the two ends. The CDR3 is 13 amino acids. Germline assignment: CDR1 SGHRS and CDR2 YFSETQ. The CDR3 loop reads CASSKNTPYEQYF. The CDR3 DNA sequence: TGCGCCAGCAGCAAAAATACACCTTACGAGCAGTACTTC.

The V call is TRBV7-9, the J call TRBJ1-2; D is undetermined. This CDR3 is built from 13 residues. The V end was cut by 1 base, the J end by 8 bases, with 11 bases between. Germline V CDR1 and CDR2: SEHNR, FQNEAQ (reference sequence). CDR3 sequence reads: CASSLDGKGGYTF. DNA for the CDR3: TGTGCCAGCAGCTTAGATGGGAAAGGGGGCTACACCTTC.

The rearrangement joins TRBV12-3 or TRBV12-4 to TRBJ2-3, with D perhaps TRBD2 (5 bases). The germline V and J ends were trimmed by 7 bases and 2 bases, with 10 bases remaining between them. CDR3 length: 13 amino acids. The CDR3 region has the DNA TGTGCCAGCACCAGGAGGCCCACAGATACGCAGTATTTT. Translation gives CASTRRPTDTQYF.

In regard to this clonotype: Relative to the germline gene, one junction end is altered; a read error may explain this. CDR3 coding DNA: TGTGCCAGCAATTTACAGGGAAAGGTCTACGAGCAGTACTTC. Translation: CASNLQGKVYEQYF. This rearrangement joins TRBV12-3 or TRBV12-4 to TRBJ2-7, with a tentative D call TRBD1 (6 bases). The CDR3 totals 14 residues.

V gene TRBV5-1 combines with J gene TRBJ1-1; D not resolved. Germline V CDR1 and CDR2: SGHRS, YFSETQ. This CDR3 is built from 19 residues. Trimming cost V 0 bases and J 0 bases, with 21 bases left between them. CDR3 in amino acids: CASSLGLAAGGGMNTEAFF. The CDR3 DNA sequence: TGCGCCAGCAGCTTGGGACTCGCAGCGGGTGGTGGCATGAACACTGAAGCTTTCTTT. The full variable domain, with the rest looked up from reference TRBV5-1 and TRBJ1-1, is KAGVTQTPRYLIKTRGQQVTLSCSPISGHRSVSWYQQTPGQGLQFLFEYFSETQRNKGNFPGRFSGRQFSNSRSEMNVSTLELGDSALYLCASSLGLAAGGGMNTEAFFGQGTRLTVV.

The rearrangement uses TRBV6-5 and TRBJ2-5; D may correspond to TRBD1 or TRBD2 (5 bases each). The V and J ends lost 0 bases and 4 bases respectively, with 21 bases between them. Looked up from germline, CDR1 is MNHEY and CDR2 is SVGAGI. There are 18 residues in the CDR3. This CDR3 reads CASSYSPSAGRVGETQYF. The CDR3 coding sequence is TGTGCCAGCAGTTACTCACCCTCGGCAGGGCGGGTTGGAGAGACCCAGTACTTC.

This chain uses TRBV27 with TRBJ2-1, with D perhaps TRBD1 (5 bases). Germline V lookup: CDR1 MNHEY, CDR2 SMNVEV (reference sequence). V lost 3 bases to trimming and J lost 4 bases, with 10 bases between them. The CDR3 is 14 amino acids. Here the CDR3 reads CASSFQGRYNEQFF. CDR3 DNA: TGTGCCAGCAGTTTCCAGGGCCGGTACAATGAGCAGTTCTTC.

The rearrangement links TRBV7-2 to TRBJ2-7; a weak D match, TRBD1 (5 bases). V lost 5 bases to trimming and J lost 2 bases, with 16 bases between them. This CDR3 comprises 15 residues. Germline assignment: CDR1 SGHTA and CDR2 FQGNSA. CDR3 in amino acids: CASSRYAGQAYEQYF. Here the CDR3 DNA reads TGTGCCAGCAGCCGATATGCCGGACAAGCCTACGAGCAGTACTTC.

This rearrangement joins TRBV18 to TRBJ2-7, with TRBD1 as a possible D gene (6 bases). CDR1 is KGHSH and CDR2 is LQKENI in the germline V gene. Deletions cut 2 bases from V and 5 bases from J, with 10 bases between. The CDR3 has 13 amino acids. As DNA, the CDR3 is TGTGCCAGCTCACCAGGGGACACCCACGAGCAGTACTTC. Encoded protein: CASSPGDTHEQYF.